Reported below is one T cell receptor beta chain. Time point noted: peripheral blood 6 weeks after treatment start. The sample comes from a study of PD-L1 blockade in urothelial cancer. On the study more broadly: About 90% of the roughly 29 patients comprised males who had bladder-origin urothelial cancer.

Clones were read by immunoSEQ multiplex PCR, and TCRdb kept only the in-frame ones, dropping some. The table lists about 130,000 clones, 86% of them singletons. The sample here was PBMCs, taken around atezolizumab (anti-PD-L1) treatment. This sequence originates from a man aged 50 to 59 with urothelial cancer.

CDR3 residues: CASSKTGGSDEKLFF. CDR3 in DNA: TGCGCCAGCAGCAAAACAGGGGGGTCGGATGAAAAACTGTTTTTT. J is TRBJ1-4 and V is TRBV4-1, with 8 positions matching TRBD1. Germline assignment: CDR1 MGHRA and CDR2 YSYEKL. This CDR3 is built from 15 residues. Trimming at V came to 5 bases and at J to 6 bases, leaving 8 bases not matched to a gene.